The TCR beta chain under discussion was sequenced for a study of blood T cell repertoires in COVID-19. The wider study: Some COVID-19 samples were acute and others convalescent; all came from the United States, Italy and Spain.

The CDR3 totals 15 residues. The germline CDR1 and CDR2 sequences are SGHDN and FVKESK. V lost 2 bases, J lost 4 bases, and 7 bases stayed unmatched. Libraries were prepared by immunoSEQ multiplex PCR; TCRdb keeps only in-frame clonotypes and omits some of them. Of tens of thousands of clones in the sample, approximately 88% are singletons; the top ten hold 1% to 1.5%. The specimen was peripheral blood. This TCR derives from a woman aged 55-75 years with acute or convalescent COVID-19. This rearrangement joins TRBV14 to TRBJ2-5, with 7 bases identical to TRBD1. This CDR3 reads CASSQRQGRGETQYF. The DNA of the CDR3 is TGTGCCAGCAGCCAACGACAGGGTCGGGGAGAGACCCAGTACTTC.